The source of this TCR beta chain is a study of CD8+CD57+ T cells in acquired aplastic anemia. The template for TCR beta VDJ and CDR3 sequence profiling was genomic DNA. TCRdb redid the calling of the reads with MiXCR, one entry per CDR3 protein. The sample shows around 430,000 distinct CDR3 sequences, more than 25% of them seen only once. Overall study findings and caveats: Patients had twenty-nine CD8+ CDR3 sequences in common with controls (the shared set). Between the patient and control groups, CD8+ Simpson's diversity did not differ significantly.

The authors sequenced patients whose flow cytometry had shown CD8+CD57+ cell expansion. Germline values: CDR1 LGHNA, CDR2 YNFKEQ. The CDR3 extends over 16 amino acids. V shed 4 bases and J shed 0 bases, with 13 bases lying between them. As to this clonotype: Its antigen is currently unknown.

The sequence derives from a human donor with aplastic anemia. The chain recombines TRBV4-2 with TRBJ1-3; a weak D match, TRBD1 (5 bases). The sequenced material came from sorted CD4+, CD8+, or CD8+CD57+ T cells (not recorded which) from PBMCs. CDR3 bases: TGTGCCAGCAGCCGGGGGGGGACTAGCTCTGGAAACACCATATATTTT. Translation gives CASSRGGTSSGNTIYF.